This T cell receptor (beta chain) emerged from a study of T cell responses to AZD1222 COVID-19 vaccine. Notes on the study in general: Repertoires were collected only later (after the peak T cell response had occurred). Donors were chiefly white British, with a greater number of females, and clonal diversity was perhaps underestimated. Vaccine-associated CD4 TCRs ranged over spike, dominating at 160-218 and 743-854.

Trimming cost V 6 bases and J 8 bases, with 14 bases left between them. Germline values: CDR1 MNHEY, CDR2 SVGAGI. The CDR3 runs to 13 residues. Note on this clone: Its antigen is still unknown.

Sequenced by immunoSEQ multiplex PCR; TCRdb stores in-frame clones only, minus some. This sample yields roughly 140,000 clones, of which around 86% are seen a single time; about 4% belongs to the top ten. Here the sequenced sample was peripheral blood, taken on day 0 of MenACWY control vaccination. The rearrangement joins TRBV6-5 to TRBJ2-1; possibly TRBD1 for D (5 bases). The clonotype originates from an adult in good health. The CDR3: CASRGPNTYEQFF. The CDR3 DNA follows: TGTGCCAGCAGGGGGCCCAACACCTATGAGCAGTTCTTC.